Given below is one T cell receptor (beta chain) in context. The data derive from a study of blood T cell repertoires in COVID-19. The CDR3 loop spans 15 amino acids. V gave up 4 bases and J gave up 8 bases; unmatched junction bases: 12. The V gene's germline CDR1 is MGHRA and CDR2 YSYEKL. Assay used: immunoSEQ multiplex PCR; TCRdb lists only in-frame clones, some missing. The table has fewer than 110,000 clones, around 90% seen once. The TCR comes from a woman aged 60-70 years with acute or convalescent COVID-19. This chain connects TRBV4-1 to TRBJ1-2; 8 positions agree with TRBD1. Material: peripheral blood. In DNA form, the CDR3 reads TGCGCCAGCAGCCGGGGGACAGGCTTTAAGCGGGGCTACACCTTC. Translating it yields CASSRGTGFKRGYTF.